The rows below give T cell receptor beta chains drawn from one sample of a study of CD8+ T cells in alopecia areata. Only in-frame clones appear in the TCRdb table, and some are missing; sequencing was by immunoSEQ multiplex PCR. The table shows over 150,000 clones, with roughly 50% occurring only once. The material was CD4+ T cells sorted from blood, obtained at week 24, from a patient treated with tofacitinib. Receptors were obtained from a human donor with alopecia areata. The CDR3 runs from the conserved cysteine through the conserved F or W. A D gene is named only where the DNA matches it firmly. Clone size is stated in some rows and not others, as once, few, many or a class when expanded.

>few|13|TRBV5-6|TRBD1|TRBJ2-7
TGTGCCAGCAGCTTGGCGTGGACAGGGGGGCAGTACTTC
CASSLAWTGGQYF
>.|14|TRBV7-8|.|TRBJ1-5
TGTGCCAGCAGCTTATTGGCTAGCAATCAGCCCCAGCATTTT
CASSLLASNQPQHF
>.|14|TRBV7-2|.|TRBJ2-3
TGTGCCAGCAGCTTAGTCGGGGGGCGGAATACGCAGTATTTT
CASSLVGGRNTQYF
>.|14|TRBV29-1|TRBD1|TRBJ2-7
TGCAGCGTTGAAGATGACAGGGACCTCTCCGAGCAGTACTTC
CSVEDDRDLSEQYF
>.|14|TRBV4-3|.|TRBJ2-1
TGCGCCAGCAGCCAAGAGGTGGGGGTAAGTGAGCAGTTCTTC
CASSQEVGVSEQFF
>.|14|TRBV12-5|.|TRBJ1-2
TGTGCATCAGGAGGGTCCGGATTAGGCTATGGCTACACCTTC
CASGGSGLGYGYTF
>once|14|TRBV14|.|TRBJ2-3
TGTGCCAGCAGGCACGCAGGAGGGACAGATACGCAGTATTTT
CASRHAGGTDTQYF
>.|13|TRBV7-2|.|TRBJ1-4
TGTGCCAGCAGCTTGTTTGGCGACACAGAACTGTTTTTT
CASSLFGDTELFF
>.|16|TRBV5-1|TRBD2|TRBJ2-3
TGCGCCAGCAGCCCATACTGGACTAGCGGCACAGATACGCAGTATTTT
CASSPYWTSGTDTQYF
>.|15|TRBV7-2|.|TRBJ2-5
TGTGCCAGCAGCTTCCTGGGGGGTCCTCAAGAGACCCAGTACTTC
CASSFLGGPQETQYF
>.|14|TRBV7-2|.|TRBJ1-5
TGTGCCAGCAATCTACAGGGAGGGCATCAGCCCCAGCATTTT
CASNLQGGHQPQHF
>.|14|TRBV2|.|TRBJ1-5
TGTGCCAGCAGCGTCAAGAATCGATATCAGCCCCAGCATTTT
CASSVKNRYQPQHF
>.|15|TRBV7-9|TRBD2|TRBJ2-1
TGTGCCAGCAGCCAACTAGCGGGGGAGTACAATGAGCAGTTCTTC
CASSQLAGEYNEQFF
>.|12|TRBV5-5|.|TRBJ2-7
TGTGCCAGCAGCTTGGACAGATACGAGCAGTACTTC
CASSLDRYEQYF
>.|15|TRBV30|TRBD2|TRBJ2-7
TGTGCCTGGAGTCGACTAGCGGGAGGATCCTACGAGCAGTACTTC
CAWSRLAGGSYEQYF